The rows below give T cell receptor beta chains drawn from one sample of a study of identical twins. TCRdb called the 5' RACE reads again in MiXCR, with one record for every CDR3 protein. The table has 1.5 million to 2 million distinct CDR3 sequences, about 30% seen once. The sequenced sample was cord blood. These TCRs come from a newborn girl in good health. The CDR3 runs from the conserved cysteine through the conserved F or W. The D gene is left open where the match is weak. Clone size is stated in some rows and not others, as once, few, many or a class when expanded.

j_call | v_call | clone_size | d_call | cdr3_aa | cdr3_nt
TRBJ2-1 | TRBV20-1 | NA | TRBD1 | CSGSRGNYNEQFF | TGCAGTGGAAGCAGGGGGAACTACAATGAGCAGTTCTTC
TRBJ2-1 | TRBV20-1 | NA | NA | CSASKEGPYNEQFF | TGCAGTGCTAGTAAGGAGGGCCCCTACAATGAGCAGTTCTTC
TRBJ2-5 | TRBV20-1 | NA | NA | CRGCLGRQETQYF | TGCAGGGGGTGCCTGGGACGGCAAGAGACCCAGTACTTC
TRBJ2-7 | TRBV3-1 | few | TRBD2 | CASSHPPGAGGVSYNEQYF | TGTGCCAGCAGCCACCCACCTGGGGCGGGGGGAGTCTCCTACAATGAGCAGTACTTC
TRBJ2-7 | TRBV27 | few | TRBD1 | CASSFSGQGTYEQYF | TGTGCCAGCAGTTTTTCAGGACAGGGGACATACGAGCAGTACTTC
TRBJ2-5 | TRBV20-1 | few | NA | CSARPDLQETQYF | TGCAGTGCTAGGCCCGACTTACAAGAGACCCAGTACTTC
TRBJ1-2 | TRBV20-1 | NA | NA | CSARERRVGDGYTF | TGCAGTGCTAGAGAACGGAGGGTAGGGGATGGCTACACCTTC
TRBJ2-7 | TRBV7-8 | NA | TRBD1 | CASRQIVGQGHSYEQYF | TGTGCCAGCAGACAGATAGTGGGACAGGGCCATTCCTACGAGCAGTACTTC
TRBJ1-2 | TRBV4-1 | NA | NA | CASSKVVPANYGYTF | TGCGCCAGCAGCAAGGTCGTCCCAGCTAACTATGGCTACACCTTC
TRBJ2-3 | TRBV7-8 | NA | TRBD2 | CASSLGRLLAGIDTQYF | TGTGCCAGCAGCTTAGGTCGACTGCTAGCGGGGATAGATACGCAGTATTTT
TRBJ2-1 | TRBV20-1 | NA | NA | CSATKRYNEQFF | TGCAGTGCTACAAAGCGGTACAATGAGCAGTTCTTC
TRBJ1-4 | TRBV5-1 | NA | NA | CASSFGYGYEKLFF | TGCGCCAGCAGCTTTGGATATGGATATGAAAAACTGTTTTTT
TRBJ1-5 | TRBV27 | few | TRBD1 | CASSLTRTGYNQPQHF | TGTGCCAGCAGCCTGACCCGGACAGGGTACAATCAGCCCCAGCATTTT
TRBJ2-7 | TRBV7-9 | NA | TRBD2 | CASSYVTSGVSYEQYF | TGTGCCAGCAGCTACGTGACTAGCGGGGTCTCCTACGAGCAGTACTTC
TRBJ1-4 | TRBV4-2 | NA | TRBD1 | CASSPIVGQERKKLFF | TGTGCCAGCAGCCCCATAGTAGGACAGGAAAGGAAAAAACTGTTTTTT
TRBJ2-7 | TRBV24-1 | few | NA | CAAADGPYEQYF | TGTGCCGCCGCGGACGGTCCCTACGAGCAGTACTTC
TRBJ2-7 | TRBV10-3 | few | NA | CAISAGTLDEQYF | TGTGCCATCAGTGCCGGGACCCTCGACGAGCAGTACTTC
TRBJ1-2 | TRBV9 | NA | NA | CASSVGLGPSNYGYTF | TGTGCCAGCAGCGTAGGACTGGGGCCTTCTAACTATGGCTACACCTTC
TRBJ2-1 | TRBV27 | NA | NA | CASRPGTRGEDEQFF | TGTGCCAGCAGACCTGGGACTCGAGGGGAGGATGAGCAGTTCTTC
TRBJ2-7 | TRBV9 | many | NA | CASSPFDTLFYEQYF | TGTGCCAGCAGCCCATTCGACACTCTATTCTACGAGCAGTACTTC
TRBJ2-1 | TRBV24-1 | NA | NA | CATSEMGPRENEQFF | TGTGCCACCAGTGAAATGGGCCCTCGTGAAAATGAGCAGTTCTTC
TRBJ2-3 | TRBV9 | NA | TRBD2 | CASSVGLAGGKQYF | TGTGCCAGCAGCGTAGGACTAGCGGGGGGCAAGCAGTATTTT
TRBJ2-5 | TRBV20-1 | NA | TRBD2 | CSLRLAGGPTQETQYF | TGCAGTCTAAGACTAGCGGGGGGCCCAACCCAAGAGACCCAGTACTTC
TRBJ2-1 | TRBV27 | few | NA | CASNLLGSYNEQFF | TGTGCCAGCAACCTCCTTGGCTCCTACAATGAGCAGTTCTTC
TRBJ2-1 | TRBV7-9 | few | NA | CASSLVPWGNYNEQFF | TGTGCCAGCAGCTTAGTACCTTGGGGCAACTACAATGAGCAGTTCTTC
TRBJ2-5 | TRBV9 | many | NA | CASSVGLAETQYF | TGTGCCAGCAGCGTAGGCCTAGCAGAGACCCAGTACTTC
TRBJ1-1 | TRBV30 | few | NA | CAWSGLPTEGEAFF | TGTGCCTGGAGTGGCCTCCCGACGGAGGGTGAAGCTTTCTTT
TRBJ2-5 | TRBV7-2 | many | NA | CASSLLRTFQETQYF | TGTGCCAGCAGCCTCCTCCGGACTTTTCAAGAGACCCAGTACTTC
TRBJ2-7 | TRBV20-1 | many | NA | CSATDGYEQYF | TGCAGTGCCACGGACGGCTACGAGCAGTACTTC
TRBJ2-5 | TRBV27 | few | TRBD2 | CASSPGTSGFDEQYF | TGTGCCAGCAGTCCCGGGACTAGCGGGTTCGATGAGCAGTACTTC
TRBJ2-5 | TRBV5-1 | few | TRBD2 | CASSPGTSGSLSQETQYF | TGCGCCAGCAGCCCGGGGACTAGCGGGAGTCTTTCTCAAGAGACCCAGTACTTC
TRBJ1-5 | TRBV27 | NA | TRBD1 | CASSRDRRIYSNQPQHF | TGTGCCAGCAGCCGGGACAGGCGGATATATAGCAATCAGCCCCAGCATTTT
TRBJ2-4 | TRBV4-2 | few | TRBD2 | CASSQGDYRTGYQNIQYF | TGTGCCAGCAGCCAAGGGGACTACCGGACCGGGTATCAGAACATTCAGTACTTC
TRBJ1-1 | TRBV6-7 | NA | NA | CASNQRSRHTEAFF | TGTGCCAGCAACCAAAGGAGTAGGCACACTGAAGCTTTCTTT
TRBJ2-1 | TRBV27 | few | TRBD1 | CASSWGQGLGYEQFF | TGTGCCAGCAGTTGGGGACAGGGTCTTGGGTATGAGCAGTTCTTC
TRBJ1-3 | TRBV2 | NA | NA | CASSVDHTVSGNTIYF | TGTGCCAGCAGTGTTGACCACACAGTTAGTGGAAACACCATATATTTT
TRBJ2-7 | TRBV7-9 | many | NA | CASSLGWGDEQYF | TGTGCCAGCAGCCTTGGCTGGGGAGACGAGCAGTACTTC
TRBJ1-5 | TRBV24-1 | many | NA | CATSGQGNQPQHF | TGTGCCACCAGTGGACAGGGCAATCAGCCCCAGCATTTT
TRBJ1-5 | TRBV19 | NA | NA | CASSIVVATHQPQHF | TGTGCCAGTAGTATCGTCGTCGCTACCCATCAGCCCCAGCATTTT
TRBJ2-3 | TRBV21-1 | NA | NA | CASSKGLAGDTQYF | TGTGCCAGCAGCAAGGGACTAGCGGGAGATACGCAGTATTTT
TRBJ2-2 | TRBV6-6 | NA | NA | CARAEGHRNTGELFF | TGTGCCAGAGCCGAGGGACACAGGAACACCGGGGAGCTGTTTTTT
TRBJ1-5 | TRBV2 | NA | TRBD1 | CASRVDRSGNQPQHF | TGTGCCAGCAGGGTGGACAGGTCAGGCAATCAGCCCCAGCATTTT
TRBJ2-7 | TRBV4-1 | NA | NA | CASSQDLARTYEQYF | TGCGCCAGCAGCCAAGATTTGGCACGGACCTACGAGCAGTACTTC
TRBJ1-1 | TRBV3-1 | NA | NA | CASSQWQNTEAFF | TGTGCCAGCAGCCAATGGCAGAACACTGAAGCTTTCTTT
TRBJ1-2 | TRBV7-9 | few | TRBD1 | CASSRIWDRGTDGYTF | TGTGCCAGCAGCCGTATTTGGGACAGGGGGACGGATGGCTACACCTTC
TRBJ2-1 | TRBV20-1 | NA | TRBD2 | CSASWGGGAYNEQFF | TGCAGTGCTAGTTGGGGCGGGGGGGCCTACAATGAGCAGTTCTTC
TRBJ2-4 | TRBV18 | few | NA | CASSPLGGLAKNIQYF | TGTGCCAGCTCACCACTCGGGGGACTAGCCAAAAACATTCAGTACTTC
TRBJ1-1 | TRBV28 | NA | NA | CASSVRVPMNTEAFF | TGTGCCAGCAGTGTCAGGGTTCCCATGAACACTGAAGCTTTCTTT
TRBJ1-3 | TRBV27 | few | NA | CASSPTGGSGNTIYF | TGTGCCAGCAGTCCGACCGGTGGGTCTGGAAACACCATATATTTT
TRBJ2-5 | TRBV11-2 | NA | NA | CASSLEWSGQETQYF | TGTGCCAGCAGCTTAGAATGGTCGGGCCAAGAGACCCAGTACTTC
TRBJ2-1 | TRBV7-7 | few | NA | CASSLSAVLGGGEQFF | TGTGCTAGCAGCTTATCGGCGGTACTGGGGGGAGGTGAGCAGTTCTTC
TRBJ1-2 | TRBV5-1 | NA | NA | CASSWPDSTYGYTF | TGCGCCAGCAGCTGGCCAGACAGCACTTATGGCTACACCTTC
TRBJ1-5 | TRBV12-3/TRBV12-4 | many | NA | CASSLAPVSNQPQHF | TGTGCCAGCAGCTTAGCGCCGGTCAGCAATCAGCCCCAGCATTTT
TRBJ2-7 | TRBV29-1 | NA | TRBD1 | CSVRTGGRGYSYNEQYF | TGCAGCGTCAGGACAGGGGGCAGAGGTTACTCCTACAATGAGCAGTACTTC
TRBJ2-1 | TRBV12-5 | NA | TRBD2 | CASGLVTTSAKPNEQFF | TGTGCTAGTGGTTTGGTTACGACTAGCGCGAAACCGAATGAGCAGTTCTTC
TRBJ1-2 | TRBV28 | NA | TRBD1 | CASSLPRQGGGYTF | TGTGCCAGCAGCTTGCCCAGACAGGGAGGGGGCTACACCTTC
TRBJ1-5 | TRBV6-1 | NA | NA | CASIDGHSNQPQHF | TGTGCCAGCATTGACGGACATAGCAATCAGCCCCAGCATTTT